This T cell receptor (beta chain) comes out of a study of blood T cell repertoires in COVID-19. Background on the study: COVID-19 samples, acute and convalescent, were from the United States, Italy and Spain.

Looked up from germline, CDR1 is MNHEY and CDR2 is SMNVEV (reference sequence). The CDR3 has 14 amino acids. V gave up 8 bases and J gave up 2 bases, with 16 bases separating them. Sequencing used immunoSEQ multiplex PCR; TCRdb keeps in-frame clones, though not all of them. This table has approximately 130,000 clones, just over 75% appearing once. V is TRBV27 and J is TRBJ2-7; TRBD2 is a possible D gene (5 bases). The source is a human donor in a cohort sampled during active COVID-19. Sequencing used peripheral blood. The CDR3 DNA sequence: TGTGCCAGCGGTCACCGGGAACCCCCCTACGAGCAGTACTTC. Translation gives CASGHREPPYEQYF.